Listed here are 29 T cell receptor beta chains from one sample, sequenced in a study of shared clonotypes between healthy human individuals. The repertoire was sequenced with immunoSEQ multiplex PCR; TCRdb's copy has only in-frame clones and lacks some. The sample includes approximately 530,000 clones, about 96% of them seen just once. What was sequenced was naive CD4+ T cells sorted from blood. The sample's subset: CD45RA+ positively selected. All receptors derive from a woman younger than 45 in good health.

The chain joins TRBV5-4 to TRBJ1-2; 7 nucleotides line up with TRBD1. CDR1 is SGHNT and CDR2 is YYREEE in the germline V gene (reference sequence). Trimming cost V 0 bases and J 6 bases; bases outside gene matches: 8. The CDR3 totals 15 residues. CDR3 coding DNA: TGTGCCAGCAGCTTGGCAGGAGGGGGCGCCCATGGCTACACCTTC. As protein: CASSLAGGGAHGYTF.

The V call is TRBV6-4, the J call TRBJ1-3, with TRBD1 identical over 8 bases. V trimming: 2 bases; J trimming: 0 bases; junction bases outside the gene matches: 0. The CDR3 is 15 residues long. Germline CDR1 is MRHNA and CDR2 is SNTAGT. CDR3: CASSDGTGSGNTIYF. The CDR3 DNA is TGTGCCAGCAGTGACGGGACAGGCTCTGGAAACACCATATATTTT.

V usage is TRBV5-1 and J usage is TRBJ2-3; D is uncertain. The CDR3 has 14 residues. V dropped 0 bases and J dropped 3 bases, with 8 bases sitting between them. CDR1 and CDR2 (germline): SGHRS, YFSETQ. The CDR3 spells CASSLVQSTDTQYF. For the CDR3, the DNA is TGCGCCAGCAGCTTGGTACAGAGTACAGATACGCAGTATTTT.

The chain has TRBV19 and TRBJ1-5; possibly TRBD1 for D (5 bases). The CDR3 has 17 amino acids. The germline CDR1 and CDR2 sequences are LNHDA and SQIVND (reference sequence). The V and J ends lost 5 bases and 0 bases respectively, with 17 bases between them. The CDR3 reads CASSLSVGPYSNQPQHF. The CDR3, as DNA: TGTGCCAGTAGTCTTTCAGTGGGGCCATATAGCAATCAGCCCCAGCATTTT.

The chain uses TRBV18 and TRBJ2-5; unclear D gene. V was pared by 1 base and J by 2 bases, with 11 bases between. Germline V gives CDR1 KGHSH, CDR2 LQKENI. The CDR3 has 15 residues. CDR3 amino acids: CASSPLFQKQETQYF. CDR3 nucleotides: TGTGCCAGCTCACCACTGTTTCAGAAGCAAGAGACCCAGTACTTC.

As to this clone: This CDR3 is also generated by other DNA sequences in the sample. The CDR3: CASQGNTEAFF. CDR3 DNA sequence: TGTGCCAGCCAGGGGAACACTGAAGCTTTCTTT. J is TRBJ1-1 and V is TRBV28, with D perhaps matching TRBD1 (5 bases). The V end lost 8 bases, the J end lost 1 base, and 5 bases lay between the germline ends. The CDR3 loop spans 11 amino acids. Looked up from germline, CDR1 is MDHEN and CDR2 is SYDVKM.

This clone has just one count. The same CDR3 arises from other DNA sequences in this sample as well. V usage is TRBV5-1 and J usage is TRBJ2-3; D might be TRBD1 or TRBD2, each matching 6 bases. V was pared by 0 bases and J by 0 bases, with 8 bases between. This CDR3 comprises 15 residues. Germline V gene lookup returns CDR1 SGHRS and CDR2 YFSETQ. For the CDR3, the DNA is TGCGCCAGCAGCTTGGCGGGGGCGAGCACAGATACGCAGTATTTT. It codes for CASSLAGASTDTQYF.

The chain uses TRBV5-4 and TRBJ1-5, with D perhaps matching TRBD1 (5 bases). The CDR3 is 15 amino acids. Germline loops: CDR1 SGHNT, CDR2 YYREEE (reference sequence). Trimming removed 5 bases at V and 4 bases at J, with 16 bases between. CDR3 residues: CASSRQGGANQPQHF. The CDR3 DNA sequence: TGTGCCAGCAGTCGTCAGGGAGGGGCAAATCAGCCCCAGCATTTT. Full variable domain (rest looked up from reference TRBV5-4 and TRBJ1-5): ETGVTQSPTHLIKTRGQQVTLRCSSQSGHNTVSWYQQALGQGPQFIFQYYREEENGRGNFPPRFSGLQFPNYSSELNVNALELDDSALYLCASSRQGGANQPQHFGDGTRLSIL.

This rearrangement joins TRBV5-1 to TRBJ1-4; D is ambiguous. Germline loops: CDR1 SGHRS, CDR2 YFSETQ. The CDR3 sequence is 14 residues long. V lost 1 base, J lost 2 bases, and 6 bases lay in between. The CDR3 nucleotides are TGCGCCAGCAGCTTGTACATGACTAATGAAAAACTGTTTTTT. Protein product: CASSLYMTNEKLFF.

V is TRBV7-3 and J is TRBJ2-3; TRBD2 aligns across 9 bases. The length of the CDR3 is 17 residues. J lost 4 bases, V lost 1 base, and 9 bases had no gene match. Germline V lookup: CDR1 SGHTA, CDR2 FQGTGA. As DNA, the CDR3 is TGTGCCAGCAGCTTAAAACTTAGCGGGAGTGGCTCAGATACGCAGTATTTT. Residues: CASSLKLSGSGSDTQYF. The full variable domain, in which reference TRBV7-3 and TRBJ2-3 provide the parts outside the CDR3, is GAGVSQTPSNKVTEKGKYVELRCDPISGHTALYWYRQSLGQGPEFLIYFQGTGAADDSGLPNDRFFAVRPEGSVSTLKIQRTERGDSAVYLCASSLKLSGSGSDTQYFGPGTRLTVL.

The rearrangement joins TRBV18 to TRBJ2-1; 7 bases are a match to TRBD1. V lost 2 bases and J lost 3; bases outside the gene matches: 4. Germline CDR1 reads KGHSH; CDR2 reads LQKENI. CDR3 size: 15 residues. Here the CDR3 DNA reads TGTGCCAGCTCACCAGGGCAGGGGGTCTACAATGAGCAGTTCTTC. It specifies CASSPGQGVYNEQFF.

The rearrangement links TRBV5-1 to TRBJ2-1; TRBD1 might be the D (6 bases). Germline CDR1 and CDR2: SGHRS and YFSETQ. V lost 4 bases, J lost 0 bases, and 11 bases lay in between. The CDR3 has 15 residues. The DNA of the CDR3 is TGCGCCAGCAGCGTGGACAGTAACTCCTACAATGAGCAGTTCTTC. Translating it yields CASSVDSNSYNEQFF.

The CDR3 region has the DNA TGTGCCACCAGCGGAAGACAGGGGAGAAACACTGAAGCTTTCTTT. This codes for CATSGRQGRNTEAFF. The rearrangement links TRBV15 to TRBJ1-1; 8 bases fit TRBD1. The CDR3 totals 15 residues. The germline V gene encodes CDR1 LNHNV and CDR2 YYDKDF (reference sequence). The J segment lost 2 bases and the V segment lost 5 bases, leaving 7 bases of the junction unmatched.

This chain uses TRBV2 with TRBJ1-6; D is undetermined. The germline V and J ends were trimmed by 8 bases and 8 bases, with 10 bases remaining between them. The CDR3 has 12 residues. Germline V lookup: CDR1 SNHLY, CDR2 FYNNEI. In DNA form, the CDR3 reads TGTGCCAGCCAGGAACGTGATTCACCCCTCCACTTT. It translates to CASQERDSPLHF. Using reference TRBV2 and TRBJ1-6 for the parts outside the CDR3, the full variable domain is EPEVTQTPSHQVTQMGQEVILRCVPISNHLYFYWYRQILGQKVEFLVSFYNNEISEKSEIFDDQFSVERPDGSNFTLKIRSTKLEDSAMYFCASQERDSPLHFGNGTRLTVT.

This chain connects TRBV7-6 to TRBJ2-2, with 8 positions matching TRBD2. Germline V gives CDR1 SGHVS, CDR2 FNYEAQ. V lost 1 base and J lost 1; bases outside the gene matches: 8. This CDR3 contains 18 residues. CDR3 amino acids: CASSLVLAGAENTGELFF. DNA of the CDR3: TGTGCCAGCAGCTTAGTCCTAGCGGGCGCAGAGAACACCGGGGAGCTGTTTTTT.

The chain is built from TRBV21-1 and TRBJ2-4. TRBV21-1 is classified as a pseudogene. This CDR3 comprises 15 residues. In nucleotides, the CDR3 is TGTGCCAGCAGCAAAGTCAGGAAGGGTCTAAACATTCAGTACTTC. Translation: CASSKVRKGLNIQYF.

With respect to this clone: Other nucleotide sequences from this sample produce the same CDR3. The chain couples TRBV2 to TRBJ2-1; a weak D match, TRBD2 (5 bases). V lost 6 bases, J lost 6 bases, and 9 bases lay in between. The germline CDR1 and CDR2 sequences are SNHLY and FYNNEI. CDR3 size: 12 residues. Here the CDR3 DNA reads TGTGCCAGCAGACTAGAGGGCAATGAGCAGTTCTTC. Translating it yields CASRLEGNEQFF. The entire variable domain, with the rest obtained from reference TRBV2 and TRBJ2-1, is as follows: EPEVTQTPSHQVTQMGQEVILRCVPISNHLYFYWYRQILGQKVEFLVSFYNNEISEKSEIFDDQFSVERPDGSNFTLKIRSTKLEDSAMYFCASRLEGNEQFFGPGTRLTVL.

This clone was seen a single time. The chain recombines TRBV5-1 with TRBJ2-5; no clear D gene. V was pared by 4 bases and J by 5 bases, with 12 bases between. The CDR3 loop spans 13 amino acids. From germline, CDR1 is SGHRS and CDR2 YFSETQ. The CDR3 loop reads CASSASRIETQYF. As DNA, the CDR3 is TGCGCCAGCAGCGCCTCCCGTATTGAGACCCAGTACTTC.

CDR3 bases: TGTGCCAGCAGTTTTACAGCGGGAAGCTCTGGGGCCAACGTCCTGACTTTC. Its protein is CASSFTAGSSGANVLTF. The chain has TRBV27 and TRBJ2-6, with 7 bases identical to TRBD2. Losses at the gene ends were 3 bases for V and 0 bases for J; bases not matched to a gene: 5. Germline CDR1 MNHEY, CDR2 SMNVEV (reference sequence). This CDR3 has 17 amino acids.

DNA of the CDR3: TGTGCCAGCAGTATCTCAGGGAAGGGTGAAAAACTGTTTTTT. Translating it yields CASSISGKGEKLFF. The rearrangement joins TRBV27 to TRBJ1-4; a possible D gene is TRBD1 (5 bases). V shed 5 bases and J shed 7 bases, with 14 bases lying between them. Germline loops: CDR1 MNHEY, CDR2 SMNVEV (reference sequence). The CDR3 is made up of 14 amino acids.

The V call is TRBV4-1, the J call TRBJ2-7, with D uncertain. The CDR3 length is 17 residues. Germline V gives CDR1 MGHRA, CDR2 YSYEKL. V lost 2 bases and J 0 bases, leaving 17 bases between the germline ends. CDR3 DNA sequence: TGCGCCAGCAGCCAAAACCTCCAGCTCCTGAGCTCCTACGAGCAGTACTTC. Translating it yields CASSQNLQLLSSYEQYF.

Comments on this clone: Other DNA sequences in the same sample also yield this CDR3. V is TRBV5-1 and J is TRBJ2-1; D call uncertain. Trimming cost V 2 bases and J 0 bases, with 9 bases left between them. CDR3 length: 15 residues. From germline, CDR1 is SGHRS and CDR2 YFSETQ. CDR3 sequence: CASSFGGSSYNEQFF. The CDR3 coding sequence is TGCGCCAGCAGCTTTGGCGGTAGCTCCTACAATGAGCAGTTCTTC.

The chain links TRBV18 to TRBJ1-3; D is unresolved. V lost 6 bases and J lost 4, with 13 bases in between. The CDR3 runs 14 residues. The germline V gene encodes CDR1 KGHSH and CDR2 LQKENI. The DNA for the CDR3 is TGTGCCAGCTCCCGGACGGAGGGAGGAAACACCATATATTTT. Translation gives CASSRTEGGNTIYF.

This chain uses TRBV9 with TRBJ2-1; TRBD2 might be the D (6 bases). The CDR3 spans 16 residues. V was clipped by 4 bases and J by 0 bases, with 14 bases between them. The germline V gene has CDR1 SGDLS and CDR2 YYNGEE. CDR3 region: CASSLHTGSSYNEQFF. The DNA for the CDR3 is TGTGCCAGCAGCCTCCACACCGGGAGCTCCTACAATGAGCAGTTCTTC. The variable domain in full, with the rest retrieved from reference TRBV9 and TRBJ2-1, is DSGVTQTPKHLITATGQRVTLRCSPRSGDLSVYWYQQSLDQGLQFLIQYYNGEERAKGNILERFSAQQFPDLHSELNLSSLELGDSALYFCASSLHTGSSYNEQFFGPGTRLTVL.

This chain links TRBV10-2 with TRBJ2-7, with TRBD2 matching 8 bases. This CDR3 region has 14 residues. Germline loops: CDR1 WSHSY, CDR2 SAAADI. Losses at the gene ends were 10 bases for V and 0 bases for J; bases not matched to a gene: 8. As DNA, the CDR3 is TGCGCCACCGAGACCGGGACTAGCTCCTACGAGCAGTACTTC. Its protein product is CATETGTSSYEQYF.

A few counts support this clone. The CDR3 nucleotides are TGTGCCAGCAGTGCCCGCGCGGGGACTAGCCAGACCGAGCAGTACTTC. It encodes CASSARAGTSQTEQYF. The V gene is TRBV6-1, the J gene TRBJ2-7, with 9 nucleotides matching TRBD2. The CDR3 contains 16 residues. In germline, CDR1 is MNHNS, CDR2 SASEGT. V gave up 4 bases and J gave up 6 bases; unmatched junction bases: 13.

The V call is TRBV5-1, the J call TRBJ2-7; TRBD1 or TRBD2 may be the D gene (5 bases each). The germline gives CDR1 SGHRS, CDR2 YFSETQ. V lost 2 bases and J lost 7, with 10 bases in between. CDR3 length equals 12 residues. The CDR3 DNA sequence: TGCGCCAGCAGCTTTCCGGGACCAGAGCAGTACTTC. The encoded protein is CASSFPGPEQYF.

This clone is a singleton in its sample. This sequence joins TRBV28 and TRBJ2-5; 8 nucleotides align to TRBD1. This CDR3 contains 15 residues. V dropped 6 bases and J dropped 0; count of bases not matched to a gene: 6. Germline V CDR1 and CDR2: MDHEN, SYDVKM. The CDR3 sequence: CASRPLDRDQETQYF. The DNA of the CDR3 is TGTGCCAGCAGACCCTTGGACAGGGACCAAGAGACCCAGTACTTC.

The rearrangement links TRBV29-1 to TRBJ1-1; D is unclear. Germline V lookup: CDR1 SQVTM, CDR2 ANQGSEA. V lost 5 bases and J lost 1, with 17 bases in between. The CDR3 sequence is 15 residues long. The CDR3, as DNA: TGCAGCGTTCGGTTTAGGCATGGGTCGAACACTGAAGCTTTCTTT. This codes for CSVRFRHGSNTEAFF.